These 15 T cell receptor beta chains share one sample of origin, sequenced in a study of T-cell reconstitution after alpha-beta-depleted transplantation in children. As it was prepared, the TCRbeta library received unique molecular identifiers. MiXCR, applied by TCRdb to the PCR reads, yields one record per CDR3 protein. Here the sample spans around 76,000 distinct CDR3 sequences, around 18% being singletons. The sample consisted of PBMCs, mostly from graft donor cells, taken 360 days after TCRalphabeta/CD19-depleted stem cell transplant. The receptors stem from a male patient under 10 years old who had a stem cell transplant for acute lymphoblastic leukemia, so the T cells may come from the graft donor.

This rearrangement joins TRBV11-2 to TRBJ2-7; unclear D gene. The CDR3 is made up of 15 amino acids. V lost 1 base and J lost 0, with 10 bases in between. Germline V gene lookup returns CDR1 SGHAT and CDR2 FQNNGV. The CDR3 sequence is CASSLGGRSSYEQYF. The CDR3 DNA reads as TGTGCCAGCAGCTTAGGCGGACGGAGCTCCTACGAGCAGTACTTC.

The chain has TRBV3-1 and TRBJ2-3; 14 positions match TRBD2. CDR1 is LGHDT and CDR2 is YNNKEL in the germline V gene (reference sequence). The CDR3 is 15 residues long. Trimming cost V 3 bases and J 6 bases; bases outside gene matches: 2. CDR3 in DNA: TGTGCCAGCAGCCAGGGACTAGCGGGAGTGGATACGCAGTATTTT. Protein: CASSQGLAGVDTQYF.

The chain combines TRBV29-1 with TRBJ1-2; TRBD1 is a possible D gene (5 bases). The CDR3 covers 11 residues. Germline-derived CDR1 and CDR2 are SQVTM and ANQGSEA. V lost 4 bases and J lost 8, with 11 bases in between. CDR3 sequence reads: CSVGGAGGYTF. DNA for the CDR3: TGCAGCGTTGGAGGGGCAGGAGGCTACACCTTC.

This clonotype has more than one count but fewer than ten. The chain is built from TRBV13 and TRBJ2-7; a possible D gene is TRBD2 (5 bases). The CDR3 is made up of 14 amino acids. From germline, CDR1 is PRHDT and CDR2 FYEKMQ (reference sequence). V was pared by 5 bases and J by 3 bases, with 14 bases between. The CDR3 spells CASSREGEGYEQYF. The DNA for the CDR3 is TGTGCCAGCAGCCGCGAGGGTGAGGGCTACGAGCAGTACTTC.

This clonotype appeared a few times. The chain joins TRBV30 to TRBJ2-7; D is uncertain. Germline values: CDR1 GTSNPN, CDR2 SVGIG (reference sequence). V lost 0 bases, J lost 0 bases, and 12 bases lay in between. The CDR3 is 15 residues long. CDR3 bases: TGTGCCTGGAGTGTACATGGATTTCTCTCCTACGAGCAGTACTTC. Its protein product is CAWSVHGFLSYEQYF. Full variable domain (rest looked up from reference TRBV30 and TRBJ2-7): SQTIHQWPATLVQPVGSPLSLECTVEGTSNPNLYWYRQAAGRGLQLLFYSVGIGQISSEVPQNLSASRPQDRQFILSSKKLLLSDSGFYLCAWSVHGFLSYEQYFGPGTRLTVT.

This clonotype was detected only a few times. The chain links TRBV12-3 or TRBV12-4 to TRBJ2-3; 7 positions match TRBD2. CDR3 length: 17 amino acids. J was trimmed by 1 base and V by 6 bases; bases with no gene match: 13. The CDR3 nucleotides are TGTGCCAGCAGCTTACCCCATGGGGGGGTTCGCACAGATACGCAGTATTTT. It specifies CASSLPHGGVRTDTQYF.

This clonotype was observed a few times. This chain's CDR3 is CASSLQGAPDEQFF. In nucleotides, the CDR3 is TGTGCCAGCAGTTTACAGGGGGCGCCGGATGAGCAGTTCTTC. The gene calls are TRBV5-6 and TRBJ2-1, with 9 positions matching TRBD1. Trimming removed 5 bases from V and 8 bases from J; junction bases left unmatched: 8. The CDR3 is 14 residues long. Per germline, CDR1 SGHDT and CDR2 YYEEEE.

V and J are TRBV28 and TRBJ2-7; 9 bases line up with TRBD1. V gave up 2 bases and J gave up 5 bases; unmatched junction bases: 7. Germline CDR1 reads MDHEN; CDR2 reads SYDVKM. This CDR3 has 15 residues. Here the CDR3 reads CASSLDRGDYDEQYF. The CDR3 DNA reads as TGTGCCAGCAGTTTAGACAGGGGGGATTACGACGAGCAGTACTTC.

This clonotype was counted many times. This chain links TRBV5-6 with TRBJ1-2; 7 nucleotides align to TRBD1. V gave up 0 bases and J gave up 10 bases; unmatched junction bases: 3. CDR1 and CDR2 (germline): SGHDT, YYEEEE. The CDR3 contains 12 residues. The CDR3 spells CASSLGQGFYTF. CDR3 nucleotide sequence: TGTGCCAGCAGCTTGGGACAGGGTTTCTACACCTTC.

The CDR3 loop reads CASSLVAGRYNEQFF. DNA of the CDR3: TGTGCCAGCAGCTTAGTAGCGGGAAGATACAATGAGCAGTTCTTC. The chain uses TRBV7-9 and TRBJ2-1; 8 bases are a match to TRBD2. The CDR3 runs 15 residues. Germline assignment: CDR1 SEHNR and CDR2 FQNEAQ (reference sequence). The J segment lost 4 bases and the V segment lost 1 base, leaving 3 bases of the junction unmatched.

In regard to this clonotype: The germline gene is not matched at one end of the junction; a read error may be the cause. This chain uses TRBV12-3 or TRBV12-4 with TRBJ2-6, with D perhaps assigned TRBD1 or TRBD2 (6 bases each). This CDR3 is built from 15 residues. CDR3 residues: CASSLPGWGATVLTF. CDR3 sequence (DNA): TGTGCCAGCAGTTTACCGGGATGGGGGGCCACCGTCCTGACTTTC.

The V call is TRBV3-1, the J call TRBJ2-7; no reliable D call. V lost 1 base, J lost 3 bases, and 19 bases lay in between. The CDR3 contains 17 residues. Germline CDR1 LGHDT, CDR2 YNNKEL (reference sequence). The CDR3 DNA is TGTGCCAGCAGCCAAGGTTCCGGCTGGCTACCCAACTACGAGCAGTACTTC. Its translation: CASSQGSGWLPNYEQYF.

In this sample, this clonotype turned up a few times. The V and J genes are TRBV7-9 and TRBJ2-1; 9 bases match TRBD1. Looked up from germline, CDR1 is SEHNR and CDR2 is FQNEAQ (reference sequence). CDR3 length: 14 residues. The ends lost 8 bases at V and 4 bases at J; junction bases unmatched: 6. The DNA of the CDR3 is TGTGCCAGCGGCGGGACAGGGCCATACAATGAGCAGTTCTTC. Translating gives CASGGTGPYNEQFF.

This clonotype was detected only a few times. For the CDR3, the DNA is TGCGCCAGCAGCCAAGCGGGAAAAGGCTACGAGCAGTACTTC. This codes for CASSQAGKGYEQYF. V and J are TRBV4-1 and TRBJ2-7; the D gene is possibly TRBD2 (5 bases). V was pared by 1 base and J by 3 bases, with 10 bases between. The CDR3 consists of 14 residues. Germline V CDR1 and CDR2: MGHRA, YSYEKL.

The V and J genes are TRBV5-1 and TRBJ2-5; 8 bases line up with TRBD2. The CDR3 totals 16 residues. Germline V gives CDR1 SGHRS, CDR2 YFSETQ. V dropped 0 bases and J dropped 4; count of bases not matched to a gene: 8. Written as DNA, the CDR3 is TGCGCCAGCAGCTTGGCCGGGACTAGAGTTGGAGAGACCCAGTACTTC. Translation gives CASSLAGTRVGETQYF.